A single sample is the source of the 31 T cell receptor beta chains below, sequenced in a study of CD8+ T cells in alopecia areata. In each case, RNA was isolated and then reverse transcribed into cDNA as the sequencing template. Clones were sequenced by immunoSEQ multiplex PCR, and TCRdb holds only the in-frame ones, with some missing. The sample includes about 12,000 clones, 50% to 60% of them seen just once. Researchers gathered lesional scalp punch biopsies and peripheral blood from patients with alopecia areata. The sequenced material came from skin. These TCRs come from a human donor with alopecia areata.

In its sample, this clone was seen a few times. The V and J genes are TRBV27 and TRBJ1-5; perhaps TRBD1 as D (5 bases). This CDR3 spans 14 amino acids. V gave up 3 bases and J gave up 5 bases, with 11 bases separating them. Germline-derived CDR1 and CDR2 are MNHEY and SMNVEV (reference sequence). CDR3 nucleotide sequence: TGTGCCAGCAGTTTGGGTTCGGGGGATCAGCCCCAGCATTTT. This gives the protein CASSLGSGDQPQHF.

The chain has TRBV5-4 and TRBJ1-4; 8 bases map to TRBD1. This CDR3 has 14 residues. V was pared by 4 bases and J by 7 bases, with 6 bases of the junction left unmatched. Germline-derived CDR1 and CDR2 are SGHNT and YYREEE (reference sequence). DNA of the CDR3: TGTGCCAGCAGCGTCAGGGGGCTCGGTGAAAAACTGTTTTTT. Protein sequence: CASSVRGLGEKLFF.

The sample holds a few counts of this clone. The V gene is TRBV6-5, the J gene TRBJ2-1, with 7 bases lining up with TRBD2. Germline V gives CDR1 MNHEY, CDR2 SVGAGI. This CDR3 comprises 13 residues. After removal of 5 bases from V and 6 bases from J, the junction contained 4 bases not matched to a gene. In DNA form, the CDR3 reads TGTGCCAGCAGTACTGGGACTATCAATGAGCAGTTCTTC. As protein: CASSTGTINEQFF.

The chain uses TRBV28 and TRBJ2-2; TRBD2 matches at 9 bases. V gave up 3 bases and J gave up 3 bases; unmatched junction bases: 11. Per the germline V gene, CDR1 is MDHEN and CDR2 is SYDVKM. The CDR3 has 18 residues. The CDR3 loop is CASSFRRGGLSDTGELFF. In nucleotides, the CDR3 is TGTGCCAGCAGTTTCCGGCGGGGGGGCCTGTCGGACACCGGGGAGCTGTTTTTT.

By sample fraction, this clone is medium-sized (0.01 to 0.1%). This sequence joins TRBV2 and TRBJ1-3; D is uncertain. V gave up 6 bases and J gave up 0 bases, with 12 bases separating them. The germline CDR1 and CDR2 sequences are SNHLY and FYNNEI. CDR3 length equals 15 residues. The CDR3 reads CASRAGIFSGNTIYF. The CDR3 nucleotides read TGTGCCAGCAGAGCGGGGATCTTCTCTGGAAACACCATATATTTT.

This clone was recorded only once. The chain employs TRBV7-4 and TRBJ2-5; 8 nucleotides agree with TRBD1. TRBJ2-7 matches the DNA end more closely, so the J call is doubtful. Germline loops: CDR1 SGHVT, CDR2 SQSDAQ. This CDR3 has 15 amino acids. The CDR3, as DNA: TGTGCCAGCAGTAACGACCGGGACAGGAATTACGAGCAGTACTTC. Protein product: CASSNDRDRNYEQYF.

This clone has more than one count but fewer than ten. V is TRBV25-1 and J is TRBJ2-1, with a possible D match to TRBD1 (6 bases). V dropped 8 bases and J dropped 3 bases, with 11 bases sitting between them. Germline values: CDR1 MGHDK, CDR2 SYGVNS. The CDR3 loop spans 13 amino acids. CDR3 DNA sequence: TGTGCCAGCGCTGAACAGGGCTACAATGAGCAGTTCTTC. Translation: CASAEQGYNEQFF.

This rearrangement joins TRBV7-6 to TRBJ1-1; D uncertain. Germline V gives CDR1 SGHVS, CDR2 FNYEAQ. There are 13 residues in the CDR3. V was cut by 6 bases and J by 4 bases, with 12 bases left in between. The CDR3 loop is CASRSGGLTEAFF. The CDR3 DNA is TGTGCCAGCAGGTCGGGCGGGCTCACTGAAGCTTTCTTT.

The chain links TRBV7-2 to TRBJ2-3; possible D gene TRBD1, 8 bases. Trimming removed 7 bases from V and 1 base from J, with 15 bases in between. The CDR3 runs 15 residues. Germline CDR1 and CDR2: SGHTA and FQGNSA. The CDR3 loop is CASNIQGGGTDTQYF. CDR3 bases: TGTGCCAGCAACATACAGGGGGGGGGCACAGATACGCAGTATTTT.

The rearrangement uses TRBV4-2 and TRBJ1-2, with 8 positions matching TRBD1. This CDR3 spans 14 amino acids. The V and J ends lost 4 bases and 2 bases, in that order; junction bases with no gene match: 3. Germline V lookup: CDR1 LGHNA, CDR2 YNFKEQ. The CDR3 DNA follows: TGTGCCAGCAGCCTGACAGGGGCAAACTATGGCTACACCTTC. This encodes CASSLTGANYGYTF.

This clone turned up a few times. This chain links TRBV7-2 with TRBJ2-5; D unclear. CDR1 and CDR2 from the germline V gene are SGHTA and FQGNSA. The CDR3 is made up of 15 amino acids. The ends were cut back, 0 bases at V and 5 bases at J, with 13 bases in the middle. The CDR3 DNA sequence: TGTGCCAGCAGCTTAGCGGTCCGCCTGGGGGAGACCCAGTACTTC. This encodes CASSLAVRLGETQYF. Full variable domain (rest looked up from reference TRBV7-2 and TRBJ2-5): GAGVSQSPSNKVTEKGKDVELRCDPISGHTALYWYRQSLGQGLEFLIYFQGNSAPDKSGLPSDRFSAERTGGSVSTLTIQRTQQEDSAVYLCASSLAVRLGETQYFGPGTRLLVL.

This clone turned up a few times. The V call is TRBV19, the J call TRBJ1-5; a possible D gene is TRBD1 (6 bases). CDR1 and CDR2 (germline): LNHDA, SQIVND (reference sequence). The CDR3 sequence is 14 residues long. The V gene lost 5 bases and the J gene lost 2 bases, with 10 bases spanning the gap. CDR3 nucleotides: TGTGCCAGTAGTTGGGGGGCAGGCAATCAGCCCCAGCATTTT. Residues: CASSWGAGNQPQHF.

This sequence joins TRBV28 and TRBJ2-3; the D is unclear. CDR3 size: 12 residues. V lost 5 bases and J lost 5, with 8 bases in between. CDR1 and CDR2 (germline): MDHEN, SYDVKM. CDR3: CASSLMRDTQYF. The DNA of the CDR3 is TGTGCCAGCAGTCTCATGAGAGATACGCAGTATTTT.

The gene calls are TRBV11-2 and TRBJ2-7; 11 bases are a match to TRBD2. The V and J ends lost 8 bases and 4 bases, in that order; junction bases with no gene match: 10. CDR3 length: 15 amino acids. Germline V CDR1 and CDR2: SGHAT, FQNNGV. The CDR3 region has the DNA TGTGCCAGCGGACAACCGGGACTAGCGGTTTACGAGCAGTACTTC. Translation gives CASGQPGLAVYEQYF.

The table lists this clone with a few counts. Sequence at one end of the junction differs from germline and may be a read error. The rearrangement joins TRBV14 to TRBJ2-1, with 12 bases matching TRBD1. The CDR3 is 17 amino acids. Per the germline V gene, CDR1 is SGHDN and CDR2 is FVKESK. CDR3 nucleotide sequence: TGTGCCAGCAGTCAAGTTATGGGACAGGGGGCCAACAATGAGCAGTTCTTC. The encoded protein is CASSQVMGQGANNEQFF. The full variable domain, completed using reference TRBV14 and TRBJ2-1, is EAGVTQFPSHSVIEKGQTVTLRCDPISGHDNLYWYRRVMGKEIKFLLHFVKESKQDESGMPNNRFLAERTGGTYSTLKVQPAELEDSGVYFCASSQVMGQGANNEQFFGPGTRLTVL.

The chain links TRBV7-9 to TRBJ1-1, with 8 nucleotides matching TRBD1. CDR1 is SEHNR and CDR2 is FQNEAQ in the germline V gene (reference sequence). V lost 5 bases to trimming and J lost 6 bases; unmatched junction nucleotides: 8. The CDR3 spans 14 residues. The CDR3 DNA reads TGTGCCAGCAGCCCCCGGACAGGGACCCCTGAAGCTTTCTTT. It is translated as CASSPRTGTPEAFF.

The gene calls are TRBV27 and TRBJ2-1; D unresolved. The ends were cut back, 8 bases at V and 7 bases at J, with 9 bases in the middle. Germline V gene lookup returns CDR1 MNHEY and CDR2 SMNVEV (reference sequence). The CDR3 spans 11 residues. CDR3 sequence reads: CASQTGNEQFF. The CDR3 bases are TGTGCCAGCCAAACGGGTAATGAGCAGTTCTTC.

This clone has a handful of counts. The rearrangement joins TRBV29-1 to TRBJ2-7, with no clear D. The CDR3 length is 11 residues. Deletions cut 6 bases from V and 5 bases from J, with 11 bases between. Germline CDR1 SQVTM, CDR2 ANQGSEA. The CDR3 DNA is TGCAGCGTCGACTCTGGACACGAGCAGTACTTC. Its protein product is CSVDSGHEQYF.

The V and J genes are TRBV14 and TRBJ2-7, with TRBD2 matching over 7 bases. Per germline, CDR1 SGHDN and CDR2 FVKESK. This CDR3 has 16 amino acids. Unmatched junction bases numbered 8, after V lost 0 bases and J lost 3 bases. The CDR3 DNA reads as TGTGCCAGCAGCCAAGACGCCGGTGCGGGGGACTACGAGCAGTACTTC. Amino acids: CASSQDAGAGDYEQYF.

This chain links TRBV6-5 with TRBJ2-7; the D gene could be TRBD1 or TRBD2 (6 bases each). The V gene's germline CDR1 is MNHEY and CDR2 SVGAGI. V dropped 2 bases and J dropped 7 bases, with 18 bases sitting between them. The CDR3 has 15 residues. The CDR3 loop reads CASSYKGGRFSEQYF. The CDR3 bases are TGTGCCAGCAGTTACAAGGGGGGCAGATTTAGTGAGCAGTACTTC.

The chain joins TRBV18 to TRBJ2-1; 7 positions match TRBD1. Germline lookup yields CDR1 KGHSH and CDR2 LQKENI. V was pared by 3 bases and J by 1 base, with 6 bases of the junction left unmatched. The CDR3 consists of 16 residues. The CDR3, as DNA: TGTGCCAGCTCACCGACAGGGTGGGAATCCTACAATGAGCAGTTCTTC. This gives the protein CASSPTGWESYNEQFF.

This clone turned up a few times. The chain uses TRBV25-1 and TRBJ1-4; D perhaps matches TRBD1 (6 bases). Looked up from germline, CDR1 is MGHDK and CDR2 is SYGVNS. V gave up 2 bases and J gave up 5 bases, with 12 bases separating them. The CDR3 length is 15 residues. CDR3 protein: CASSEPGASNEKLFF. In nucleotides, the CDR3 is TGTGCCAGCAGTGAACCGGGGGCCAGCAATGAAAAACTGTTTTTT.

This clone was counted only a few times. This chain joins TRBV5-1 and TRBJ2-3, with D perhaps TRBD2 (5 bases). Trimming took off 4 bases at V and 4 bases at J, with 13 bases between the two ends. The length of the CDR3 is 14 residues. The germline CDR1 and CDR2 sequences are SGHRS and YFSETQ. Written as DNA, the CDR3 is TGCGCCAGCAGCAACCCGATGGACTCAGATACGCAGTATTTT. Its translation is CASSNPMDSDTQYF.

This sequence joins TRBV19 and TRBJ1-5; D is undetermined. CDR3 length: 18 residues. V was trimmed by 0 bases and J by 0 bases, leaving 15 bases between them. Germline lookup yields CDR1 LNHDA and CDR2 SQIVND (reference sequence). CDR3 protein: CASSIEEQRSYSNQPQHF. DNA of the CDR3: TGTGCCAGTAGTATAGAGGAACAGAGAAGCTATAGCAATCAGCCCCAGCATTTT.

V usage is TRBV19 and J usage is TRBJ2-1, with TRBD2 matching over 7 bases. The CDR3 spans 13 residues. The V gene's germline CDR1 is LNHDA and CDR2 SQIVND (reference sequence). Trimming cost V 8 bases and J 7 bases; bases outside gene matches: 8. CDR3 nucleotide sequence: TGTGCCAGTCAAAGGACTAGTAGTAATGAGCAGTTCTTC. Protein product: CASQRTSSNEQFF.

The chain carries TRBV14 and TRBJ1-1; no firm D call. This CDR3 contains 13 residues. Germline V gives CDR1 SGHDN, CDR2 FVKESK. V was trimmed by 0 bases and J by 10 bases, leaving 12 bases between them. The CDR3: CASSQDQRGTAFF. The CDR3 bases are TGTGCCAGCAGCCAAGATCAGCGTGGTACAGCTTTCTTT.

This chain joins TRBV30 and TRBJ2-2, with 10 bases aligning to TRBD1. The CDR3 spans 16 residues. V lost 7 bases, J lost 0 bases, and 8 bases stayed unmatched. The germline CDR1 and CDR2 sequences are GTSNPN and SVGIG (reference sequence). CDR3 nucleotide sequence: TGTGCCTCGGACAGGGGGGAACTTCCGAACACCGGGGAGCTGTTTTTT. Its protein is CASDRGELPNTGELFF.

The chain links TRBV6-1 to TRBJ1-5; 9 nucleotides match TRBD1. In germline, CDR1 is MNHNS, CDR2 SASEGT. CDR3 length: 14 residues. Trimming removed 8 bases from V and 5 bases from J; junction bases left unmatched: 7. CDR3 loop: CASSSQGADQPQHF. The CDR3 nucleotides read TGTGCCAGCTCCTCACAGGGGGCTGATCAGCCCCAGCATTTT.

The V gene is TRBV9, the J gene TRBJ2-7; a weak D match, TRBD2 (6 bases). Germline V CDR1 and CDR2: SGDLS, YYNGEE. V lost 0 bases and J lost 2, with 12 bases in between. There are 15 residues in the CDR3. The CDR3 DNA sequence: TGTGCCAGCAGCGTAGCGGCGGGGAATACCTACGAGCAGTACTTC. Residues: CASSVAAGNTYEQYF.

The chain couples TRBV7-9 to TRBJ2-2, with 10 bases identical to TRBD1. The CDR3 spans 17 residues. V shed 5 bases and J 6 bases; nucleotides not matched to a gene: 12. Germline CDR1 SEHNR, CDR2 FQNEAQ (reference sequence). The DNA of the CDR3 is TGTGCCAGCAGCCCTCACCGACAGGGGGCGGCCGCCGGGGAGCTGTTTTTT. Residues: CASSPHRQGAAAGELFF.

CDR3 residues: CASSFDGEPEYQETQYF. Here the CDR3 DNA reads TGTGCCAGCAGCTTTGACGGCGAGCCGGAATATCAAGAGACCCAGTACTTC. The genes are TRBV12-1 and TRBJ2-5. TRBV12-1 is deemed a pseudogene. The CDR3 consists of 17 residues.